Listed below are T cell receptor beta chains from one sample, sequenced in a study of blood T cell repertoires in COVID-19. The protocol was immunoSEQ multiplex PCR, while the TCRdb copy is restricted to in-frame clones and leaves out a portion. The sample contains about 200,000 clones, roughly 80% of which appear only once. Sequencing used peripheral blood. The origin of the receptors is a woman aged 60 to 75 with COVID-19, enrolled during active disease. Both conserved end residues are part of each CDR3. The D gene is left open where the match is weak.

TRBV9	TRBJ2-3	-	CASTLGGAGTDTQYF
TRBV7-7	TRBJ2-5	TRBD2	CASSRRPSGSLETQYF
TRBV4-1	TRBJ1-4	-	CASSQTPDIEKLFF
TRBV7-8	TRBJ2-1	-	CASSLVLRLSGYNEQFF
TRBV29-1	TRBJ2-7	TRBD2	CSVTGTSGRGEQYF
TRBV24-1	TRBJ1-2	-	CATSEDSLGGYTF
TRBV29-1	TRBJ1-2	-	CSVGLRGRANYGYTF
TRBV6-5	TRBJ2-5	TRBD2	CASSYSGIGETQYF
TRBV5-1	TRBJ1-1	TRBD1	CASSRGQGGTEAFF
TRBV6-2/TRBV6-3	TRBJ1-2	-	CASSYTTANYGYTF
TRBV19	TRBJ2-5	-	CASSETGFQETQYF
TRBV4-1	TRBJ2-3	TRBD2	CASSQVRGLGTQYF
TRBV10-3	TRBJ2-1	-	CAISESLGGGRGIEQFF
TRBV25-1	TRBJ1-5	-	CASSEPGGNQPQHF
TRBV4-2	TRBJ1-2	-	CASSQEQGRKDGYTF
TRBV27	TRBJ2-1	TRBD2	CASSFSPPGLAGVRNEQFF
TRBV24-1	TRBJ2-5	TRBD1	CATSAKDRRETQYF
TRBV19	TRBJ2-3	TRBD1	CASSNRGHGDTQYF
TRBV4-1	TRBJ1-3	-	CASSQDRAWGNTIYF
TRBV7-9	TRBJ1-1	-	CASSLRSVGRGTEAFF
TRBV4-3	TRBJ2-3	-	CASSQVTGSDTQYF
TRBV7-2	TRBJ2-5	TRBD2	CASSLGLAGAQEAQYF
TRBV18	TRBJ2-7	-	CASSRSSMEYEQYF
TRBV5-1	TRBJ1-6	-	CASSWGQAKASDSPLHF
TRBV24-1	TRBJ2-2	-	CATSEQGPVNTGELFF
TRBV18	TRBJ1-3	-	CASSPAEMRSGNTIYF
TRBV7-3	TRBJ2-3	-	CASSSGTSTDTQYF
TRBV10-1	TRBJ1-2	-	CAIRTEINYGYTF
TRBV23-1	TRBJ1-3	TRBD1	CASRPGQTHSGNTIYF
TRBV28	TRBJ2-1	TRBD2	CASSLISGASSYNEQFF
TRBV7-3	TRBJ2-1	-	CASSSTSGTKSSYNEQFF
TRBV5-4	TRBJ2-2	-	CASSLSLLNTGELFF
TRBV11-3	TRBJ2-1	-	CASSRGQYNEQFF
TRBV14	TRBJ1-2	-	CASSLSGGYGYTF
TRBV7-9	TRBJ1-4	TRBD1	CASSTRQGAGEKLFF
TRBV2	TRBJ2-3	-	CASRTRTGPYTQYF
TRBV4-3	TRBJ1-4	-	CASSQALGQSSEKLFF
TRBV5-4	TRBJ2-5	-	CASSLQPGYQETQYF
TRBV7-9	TRBJ1-6	-	CASSLVNSPLHF
TRBV4-1	TRBJ1-6	-	CASSQGTGNSPLHF
TRBV28	TRBJ1-4	-	CASSSWRRLTNEKLFF
TRBV19	TRBJ2-1	TRBD2	CASRLAGENNEQFF
TRBV29-1	TRBJ2-4	-	CSAGHWENIQYF
TRBV11-2	TRBJ2-5	TRBD2	CASSPFSGGAGETQYF
TRBV11-3	TRBJ2-1	TRBD2	CASSLKLAGSGEQFF
TRBV3-1/TRBV3-2	TRBJ2-1	TRBD2	CASSQDASGGNEQFF
TRBV19	TRBJ2-1	TRBD1	CASSSPRGQGYEQFF
TRBV5-1	TRBJ1-3	-	CASSPELLSGNTIYF
TRBV3-1/TRBV3-2	TRBJ1-5	-	CASSHRGSNQPQHF
TRBV9	TRBJ2-5	TRBD1	CASSPSSGTGETQYF
TRBV7-2	TRBJ1-2	-	CASSLVVNYGYTF
TRBV7-2	TRBJ1-1	TRBD1	CASSLVQGAYTEAFF
TRBV27	TRBJ1-1	-	CASSQQGRTEAFF
TRBV11-2	TRBJ1-6	-	CASSPSVLYNSPLHF
TRBV27	TRBJ1-3	-	CASSSSGSSGNTIYF